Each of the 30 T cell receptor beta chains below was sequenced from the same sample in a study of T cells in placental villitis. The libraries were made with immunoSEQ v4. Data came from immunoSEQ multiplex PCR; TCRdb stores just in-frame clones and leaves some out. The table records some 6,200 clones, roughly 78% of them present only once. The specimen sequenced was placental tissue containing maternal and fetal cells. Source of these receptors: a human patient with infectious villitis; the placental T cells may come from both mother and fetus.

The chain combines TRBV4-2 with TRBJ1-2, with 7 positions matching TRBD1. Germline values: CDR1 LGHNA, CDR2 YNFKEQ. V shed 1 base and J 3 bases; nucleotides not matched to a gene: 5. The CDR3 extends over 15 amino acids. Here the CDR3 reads CASSQAAGGDYGYTF. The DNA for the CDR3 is TGTGCCAGCAGCCAAGCTGCAGGGGGGGACTATGGCTACACCTTC.

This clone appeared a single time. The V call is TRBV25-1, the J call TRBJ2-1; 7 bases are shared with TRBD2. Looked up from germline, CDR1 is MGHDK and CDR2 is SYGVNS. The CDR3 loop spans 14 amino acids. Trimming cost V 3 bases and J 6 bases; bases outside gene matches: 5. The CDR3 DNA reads TGTGCCAGCAGTGACGGGGGGATAACCAATGAGCAGTTCTTC. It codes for CASSDGGITNEQFF.

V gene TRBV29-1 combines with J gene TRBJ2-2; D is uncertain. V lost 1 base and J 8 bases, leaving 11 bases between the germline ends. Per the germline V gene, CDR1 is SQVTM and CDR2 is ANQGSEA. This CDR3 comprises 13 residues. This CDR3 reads CSVEGSPKGELFF. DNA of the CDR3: TGCAGCGTTGAAGGTTCTCCGAAGGGGGAGCTGTTTTTT.

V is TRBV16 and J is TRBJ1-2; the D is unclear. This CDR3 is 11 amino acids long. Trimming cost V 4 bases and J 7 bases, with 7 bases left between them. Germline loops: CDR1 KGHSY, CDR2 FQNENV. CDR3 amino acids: CASSPRRGYTF. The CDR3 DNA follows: TGTGCCAGCAGCCCTCGTCGTGGCTACACCTTC.

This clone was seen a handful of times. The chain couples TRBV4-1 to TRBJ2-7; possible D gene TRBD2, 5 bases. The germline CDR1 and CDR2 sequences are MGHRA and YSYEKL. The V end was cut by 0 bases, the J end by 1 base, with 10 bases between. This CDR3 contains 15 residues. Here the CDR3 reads CASSQDEGSSYEQYF. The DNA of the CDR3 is TGCGCCAGCAGCCAAGATGAGGGATCGTCCTACGAGCAGTACTTC.

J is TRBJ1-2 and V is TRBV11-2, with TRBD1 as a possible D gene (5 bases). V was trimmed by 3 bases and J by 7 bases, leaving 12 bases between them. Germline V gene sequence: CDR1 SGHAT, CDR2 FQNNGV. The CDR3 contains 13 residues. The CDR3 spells CASSLGGGSGYTF. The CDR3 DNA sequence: TGTGCCAGCAGCTTGGGGGGTGGTAGTGGCTACACCTTC.

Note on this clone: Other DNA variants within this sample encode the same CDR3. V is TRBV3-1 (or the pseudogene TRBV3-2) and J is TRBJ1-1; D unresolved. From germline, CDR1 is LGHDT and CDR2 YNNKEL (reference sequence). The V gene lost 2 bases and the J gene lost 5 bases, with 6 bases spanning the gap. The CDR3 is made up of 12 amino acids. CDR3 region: CASSQSRTEAFF. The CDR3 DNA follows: TGTGCCAGCAGCCAAAGCCGAACTGAAGCTTTCTTT.

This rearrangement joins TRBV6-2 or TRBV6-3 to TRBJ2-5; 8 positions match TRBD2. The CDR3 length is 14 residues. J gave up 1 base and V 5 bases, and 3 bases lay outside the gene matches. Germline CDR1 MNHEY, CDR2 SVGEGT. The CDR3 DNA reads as TGTGCCAGCAGTAGCGGGGGCCCCCAAGAGACCCAGTACTTC. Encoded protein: CASSSGGPQETQYF.

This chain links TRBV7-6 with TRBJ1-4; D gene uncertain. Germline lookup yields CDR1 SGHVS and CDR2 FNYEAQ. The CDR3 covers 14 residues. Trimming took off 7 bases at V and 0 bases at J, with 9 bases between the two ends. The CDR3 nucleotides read TGTGCCAGCACCGTCTTGGCAACTAATGAAAAACTGTTTTTT. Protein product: CASTVLATNEKLFF.

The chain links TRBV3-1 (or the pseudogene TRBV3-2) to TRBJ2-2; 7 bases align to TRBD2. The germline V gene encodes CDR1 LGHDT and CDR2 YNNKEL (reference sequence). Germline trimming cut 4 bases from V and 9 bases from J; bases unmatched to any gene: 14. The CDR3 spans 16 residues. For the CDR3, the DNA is TGTGCCAGCAGCCGCCTCCGGGCGGGGGAGATCCGGGAGCTGTTTTTT. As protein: CASSRLRAGEIRELFF.

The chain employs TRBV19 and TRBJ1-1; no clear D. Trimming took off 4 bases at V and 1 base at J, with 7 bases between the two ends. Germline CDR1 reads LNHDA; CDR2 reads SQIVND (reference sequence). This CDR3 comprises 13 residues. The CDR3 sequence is CASSTQRNTEAFF. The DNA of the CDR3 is TGTGCCAGTAGTACCCAGAGGAACACTGAAGCTTTCTTT.

CDR3 nucleotides: TGTGCCAGCACCCGGGCAGGGCGGAATGAAAAACTGTTTTTT. Translating it yields CASTRAGRNEKLFF. The rearrangement joins TRBV3-1 (or the pseudogene TRBV3-2) to TRBJ1-4, with D maybe TRBD1 (5 bases). Germline V gives CDR1 LGHDT, CDR2 YNNKEL (reference sequence). CDR3 length: 14 amino acids. V was cut by 7 bases and J by 5 bases, with 14 bases left in between.

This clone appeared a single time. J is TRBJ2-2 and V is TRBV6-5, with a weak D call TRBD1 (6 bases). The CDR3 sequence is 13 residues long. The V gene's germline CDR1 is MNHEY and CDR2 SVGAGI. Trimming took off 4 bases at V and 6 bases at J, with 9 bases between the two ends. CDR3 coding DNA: TGTGCCAGCAGTTCCACAGGGCCCGGGGAGCTGTTTTTT. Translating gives CASSSTGPGELFF.

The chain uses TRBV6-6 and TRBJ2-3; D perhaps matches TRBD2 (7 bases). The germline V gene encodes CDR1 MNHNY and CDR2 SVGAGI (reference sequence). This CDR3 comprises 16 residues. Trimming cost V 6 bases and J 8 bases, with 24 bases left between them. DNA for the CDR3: TGTGCCAGCAGGCCCCAGGAGGGGGGGGTTGTTGGTACGCAGTATTTT. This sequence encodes CASRPQEGGVVGTQYF.

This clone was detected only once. DNA for the CDR3: TGTGCCAGCAGTCCCTCGGGACAGACCTATGGCTACACCTTC. Translating it yields CASSPSGQTYGYTF. The chain joins TRBV27 to TRBJ1-2; 7 bases are shared with TRBD1. The CDR3 is 14 residues long. Germline-derived CDR1 and CDR2 are MNHEY and SMNVEV (reference sequence). Trimming removed 5 bases from V and 4 bases from J; junction bases left unmatched: 7.

CDR3 in DNA: TGCAGCGTTGAAAGCGGGGAGGCCCCAGATACGCAGTATTTT. This sequence encodes CSVESGEAPDTQYF. The chain employs TRBV29-1 and TRBJ2-3; 7 nucleotides align to TRBD2. The germline V gene has CDR1 SQVTM and CDR2 ANQGSEA. The CDR3 loop spans 14 amino acids. Trimming at V came to 2 bases and at J to 4 bases, leaving 6 bases not matched to a gene.

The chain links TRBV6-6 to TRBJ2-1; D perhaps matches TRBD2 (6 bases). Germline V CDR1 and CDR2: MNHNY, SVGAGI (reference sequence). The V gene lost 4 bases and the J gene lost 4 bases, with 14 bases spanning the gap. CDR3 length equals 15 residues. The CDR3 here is CASSSEGYFYNEQFF. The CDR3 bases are TGTGCCAGCAGTTCGGAGGGATACTTTTACAATGAGCAGTTCTTC.

CDR3 amino acids: CASSLGTGERPSPLHF. In nucleotides, the CDR3 is TGCGCCAGCAGCTTGGGGACAGGGGAAAGACCTTCACCCCTCCACTTT. The rearrangement links TRBV5-1 to TRBJ1-6; 9 bases match TRBD1. The CDR3 totals 16 residues. Germline V lookup: CDR1 SGHRS, CDR2 YFSETQ. The V and J ends lost 0 bases and 9 bases, in that order; junction bases with no gene match: 7.

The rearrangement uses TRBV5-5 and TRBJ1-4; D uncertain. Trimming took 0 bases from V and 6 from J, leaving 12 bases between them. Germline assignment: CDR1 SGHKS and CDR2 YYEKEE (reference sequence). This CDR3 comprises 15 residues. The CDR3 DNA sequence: TGTGCCAGCAGCTTGGCAAATTGGGTGGATGAAAAACTGTTTTTT. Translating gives CASSLANWVDEKLFF.

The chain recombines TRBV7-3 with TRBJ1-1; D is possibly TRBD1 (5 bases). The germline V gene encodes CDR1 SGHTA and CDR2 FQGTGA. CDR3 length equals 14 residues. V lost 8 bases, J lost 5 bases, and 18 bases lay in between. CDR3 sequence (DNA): TGTGCCAGCGGGTTGGACGGGGGGAGAACTGAAGCTTTCTTT. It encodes CASGLDGGRTEAFF.

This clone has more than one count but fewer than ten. The CDR3: CSVKRSSGNTIYF. CDR3 nucleotide sequence: TGCAGCGTCAAGCGGAGCTCTGGAAACACCATATATTTT. V usage is TRBV29-1 and J usage is TRBJ1-3; no clear D gene. The V and J ends lost 6 bases and 0 bases respectively, with 9 bases between them. The CDR3 is 13 amino acids. Per the germline V gene, CDR1 is SQVTM and CDR2 is ANQGSEA.

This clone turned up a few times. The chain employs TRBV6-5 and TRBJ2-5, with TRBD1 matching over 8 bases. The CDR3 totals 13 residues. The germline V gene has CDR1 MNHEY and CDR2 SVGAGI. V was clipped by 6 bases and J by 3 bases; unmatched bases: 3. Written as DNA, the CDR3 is TGTGCCAGCAGGCCGGGACAGGAAGAGACCCAGTACTTC. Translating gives CASRPGQEETQYF.

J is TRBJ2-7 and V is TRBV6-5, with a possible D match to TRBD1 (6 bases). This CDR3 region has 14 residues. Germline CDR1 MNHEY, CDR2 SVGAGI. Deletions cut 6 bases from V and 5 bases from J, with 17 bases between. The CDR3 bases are TGTGCCAGCAGGTTCATGGGGGCAGCGGACGAGCAGTACTTC. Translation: CASRFMGAADEQYF.

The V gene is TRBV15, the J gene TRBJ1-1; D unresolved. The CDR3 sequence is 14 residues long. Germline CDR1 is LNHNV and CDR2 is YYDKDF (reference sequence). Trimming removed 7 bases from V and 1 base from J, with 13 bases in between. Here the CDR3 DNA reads TGTGCCACCAATGAAATCCCGGGGAACACTGAAGCTTTCTTT. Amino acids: CATNEIPGNTEAFF.

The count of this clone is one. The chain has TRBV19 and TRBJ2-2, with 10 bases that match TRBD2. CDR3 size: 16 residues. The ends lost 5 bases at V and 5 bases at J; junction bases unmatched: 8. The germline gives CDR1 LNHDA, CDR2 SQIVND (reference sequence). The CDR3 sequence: CASSAPGTSVTGELFF. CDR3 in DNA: TGTGCCAGTAGTGCCCCCGGGACTAGCGTTACCGGGGAGCTGTTTTTT.

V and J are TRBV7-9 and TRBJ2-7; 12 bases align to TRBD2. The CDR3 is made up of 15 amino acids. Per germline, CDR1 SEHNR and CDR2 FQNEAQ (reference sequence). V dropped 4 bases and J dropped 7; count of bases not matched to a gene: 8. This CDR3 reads CASSSLAGGPREQYF. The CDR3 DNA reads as TGTGCCAGCAGCTCACTAGCGGGGGGTCCTCGGGAGCAGTACTTC. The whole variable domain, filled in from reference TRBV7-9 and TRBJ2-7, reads DTGVSQNPRHKITKRGQNVTFRCDPISEHNRLYWYRQTLGQGPEFLTYFQNEAQLEKSRLLSDRFSAERPKGSFSTLEIQRTEQGDSAMYLCASSSLAGGPREQYFGPGTRLTVT.

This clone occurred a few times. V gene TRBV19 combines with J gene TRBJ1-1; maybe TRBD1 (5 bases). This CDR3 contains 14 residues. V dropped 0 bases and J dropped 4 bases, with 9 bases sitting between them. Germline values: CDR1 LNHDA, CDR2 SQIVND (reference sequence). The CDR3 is CASSIDLGGTEAFF. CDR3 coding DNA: TGTGCCAGTAGTATAGATCTGGGGGGCACTGAAGCTTTCTTT. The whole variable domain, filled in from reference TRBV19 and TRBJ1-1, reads DGGITQSPKYLFRKEGQNVTLSCEQNLNHDAMYWYRQDPGQGLRLIYYSQIVNDFQKGDIAEGYSVSREKKESFPLTVTSAQKNPTAFYLCASSIDLGGTEAFFGQGTRLTVV.

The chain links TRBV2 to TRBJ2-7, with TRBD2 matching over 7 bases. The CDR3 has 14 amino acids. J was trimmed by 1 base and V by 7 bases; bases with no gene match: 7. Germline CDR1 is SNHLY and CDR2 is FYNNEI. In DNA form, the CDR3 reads TGTGCCAGCAAAGGAGCGGGACTATCCTACGAGCAGTACTTC. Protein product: CASKGAGLSYEQYF.

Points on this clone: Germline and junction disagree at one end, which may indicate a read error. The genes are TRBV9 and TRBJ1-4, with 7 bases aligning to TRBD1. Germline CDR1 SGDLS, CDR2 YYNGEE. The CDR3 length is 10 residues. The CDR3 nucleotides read TGTGCCAGCAGCGTAGCCAGGGGGGTTTTT. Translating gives CASSVARGVF.

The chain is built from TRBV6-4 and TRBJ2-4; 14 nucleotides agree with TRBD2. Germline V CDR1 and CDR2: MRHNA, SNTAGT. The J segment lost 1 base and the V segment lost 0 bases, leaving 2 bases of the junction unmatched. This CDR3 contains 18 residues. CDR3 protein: CASSDSTSGGAAKNIQYF. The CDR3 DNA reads TGTGCCAGCAGTGACTCGACTAGCGGGGGGGCGGCCAAAAACATTCAGTACTTC.